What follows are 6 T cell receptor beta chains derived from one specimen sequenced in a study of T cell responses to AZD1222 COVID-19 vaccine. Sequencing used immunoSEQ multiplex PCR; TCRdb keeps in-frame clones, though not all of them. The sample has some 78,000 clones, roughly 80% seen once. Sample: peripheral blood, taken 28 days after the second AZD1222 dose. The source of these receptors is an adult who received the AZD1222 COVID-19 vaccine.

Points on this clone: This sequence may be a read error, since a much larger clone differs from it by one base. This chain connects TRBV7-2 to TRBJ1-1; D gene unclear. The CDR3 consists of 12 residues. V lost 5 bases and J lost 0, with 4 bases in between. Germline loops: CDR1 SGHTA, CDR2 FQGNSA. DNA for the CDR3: TGTGCCAGCAGCCCCCTGAACACTGAAGCTTTCTTT. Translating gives CASSPLNTEAFF.

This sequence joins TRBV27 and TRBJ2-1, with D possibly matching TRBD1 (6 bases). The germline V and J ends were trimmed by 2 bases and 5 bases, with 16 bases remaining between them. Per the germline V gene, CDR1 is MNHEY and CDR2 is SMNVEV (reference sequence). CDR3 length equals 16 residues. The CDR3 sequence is CASSLGTNRFNNEQFF. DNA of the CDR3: TGTGCCAGCAGTTTAGGGACAAATAGGTTTAACAATGAGCAGTTCTTC.

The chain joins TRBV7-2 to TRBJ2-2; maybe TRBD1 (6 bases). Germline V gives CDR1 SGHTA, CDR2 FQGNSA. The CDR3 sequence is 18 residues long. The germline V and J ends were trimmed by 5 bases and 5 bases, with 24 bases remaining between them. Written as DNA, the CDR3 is TGTGCCAGCAGCCCAGGGATATCGGCGGGTAGGGGGACCGGGGAGCTGTTTTTT. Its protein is CASSPGISAGRGTGELFF.

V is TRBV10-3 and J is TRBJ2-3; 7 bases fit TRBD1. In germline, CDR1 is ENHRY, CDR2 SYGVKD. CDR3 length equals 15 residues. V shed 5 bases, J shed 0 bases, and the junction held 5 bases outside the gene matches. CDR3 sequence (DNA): TGTGCCATCAGTCACGACAGGGATAGCACAGATACGCAGTATTTT. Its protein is CAISHDRDSTDTQYF.

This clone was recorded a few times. In nucleotides, the CDR3 is TGTGCCAGTTGCTTGACAGGGGCCGGCTATGGCTACACCTTC. It encodes CASCLTGAGYGYTF. This sequence joins TRBV2 and TRBJ1-2; 8 bases are a match to TRBD1. V lost 9 bases to trimming and J lost 4 bases; unmatched junction nucleotides: 10. CDR3 length equals 14 residues. Germline V gives CDR1 SNHLY, CDR2 FYNNEI.

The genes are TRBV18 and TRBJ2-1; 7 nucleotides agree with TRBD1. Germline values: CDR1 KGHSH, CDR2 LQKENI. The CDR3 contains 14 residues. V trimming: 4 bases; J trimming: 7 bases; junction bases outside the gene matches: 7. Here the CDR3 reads CASSLGTASNEQFF. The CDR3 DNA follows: TGTGCCAGCTCACTGGGGACAGCCAGTAATGAGCAGTTCTTC. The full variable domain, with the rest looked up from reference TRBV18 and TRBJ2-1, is NAGVMQNPRHLVRRRGQEARLRCSPMKGHSHVYWYRQLPEEGLKFMVYLQKENIIDESGMPKERFSAEFPKEGPSILRIQQVVRGDSAAYFCASSLGTASNEQFFGPGTRLTVL.